The present T cell receptor beta chain was sequenced within a study of cytomegalovirus exposure and HLA in healthy donors. Study-wide results and caveats: Immune exposure information comprised only CMV serostatus. Later on, an analysis tied approximately 15,000 TCR beta sequences to HLA alleles at 0.05 false discovery rate.

As regards this clone: Its antigen is unidentified.

CDR1 and CDR2 from the germline V gene are MNHEY and SMNVEV (reference sequence). Losses at the gene ends were 4 bases for V and 1 base for J; bases not matched to a gene: 12. CDR3 length: 18 residues. The PCR contained 60 Vbeta and 13 Jbeta primers. The repertoire was sequenced with immunoSEQ multiplex PCR; TCRdb's copy has only in-frame clones and lacks some. Recorded here are about 130,000 clones; the top ten clones represent 1.5% to 2%. The rearrangement joins TRBV27 to TRBJ2-7; 11 nucleotides agree with TRBD2. This TCR was recovered from a woman aged 55-70 years in good health and CMV-seronegative. The source material was PBMCs. Here the CDR3 DNA reads TGTGCCAGCAGTTCTGGACAGGGACGACTAGCGGGGTCCTACGAGCAGTACTTC. Residues: CASSSGQGRLAGSYEQYF.